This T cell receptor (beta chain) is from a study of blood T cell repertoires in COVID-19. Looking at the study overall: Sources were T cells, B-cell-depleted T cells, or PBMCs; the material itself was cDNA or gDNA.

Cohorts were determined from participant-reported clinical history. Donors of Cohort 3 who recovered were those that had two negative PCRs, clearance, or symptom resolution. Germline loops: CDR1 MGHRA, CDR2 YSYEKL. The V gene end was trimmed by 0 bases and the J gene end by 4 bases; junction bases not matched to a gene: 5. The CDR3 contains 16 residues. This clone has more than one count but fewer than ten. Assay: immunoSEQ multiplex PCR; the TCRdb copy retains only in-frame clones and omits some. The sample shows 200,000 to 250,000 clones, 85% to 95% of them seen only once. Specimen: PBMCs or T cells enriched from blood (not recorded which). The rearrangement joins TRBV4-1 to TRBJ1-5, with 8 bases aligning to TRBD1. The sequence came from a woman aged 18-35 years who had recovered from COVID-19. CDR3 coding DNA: TGCGCCAGCAGCCAAGAAGGTGGGACAGGTAATCAGCCCCAGCATTTT. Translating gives CASSQEGGTGNQPQHF.